Following are 22 T cell receptor beta chains from one sample sequenced in a study of T cells expressing NK-cell markers. TCRdb re-called the 5' RACE reads and gives one entry per CDR3 protein, without DNA. Its table lists a few hundred thousand distinct CDR3 sequences. Sequencing was done on a sample of blood T cells: a sorted CD56 or NKG2C T cell subset, CD4+ or CD8+ T cells, or bulk PBMC T cells (not recorded which). The receptors were sampled from a man younger than 30 in good health.

V is TRBV3-1 and J is TRBJ2-7; TCRdb lists TRBD2, though no DNA is available to test this call. CDR3 length: 14 residues. Germline loops: CDR1 LGHDT, CDR2 YNNKEL (reference sequence). The chain's CDR3 is CASSHGTLSYEQYF.

The chain links TRBV20-1 to TRBJ2-5; TCRdb returns TRBD1, unconfirmable since there is no DNA. The CDR3 has 15 amino acids. CDR1 and CDR2 from the germline V gene are DFQATT and SNEGSKA (reference sequence). The CDR3 sequence: CSASVSGGAQETQYF.

The chain has TRBV6-2 or TRBV6-3 and TRBJ2-5; TCRdb lists TRBD1, though no DNA is available to test this call. The CDR3 contains 19 residues. Germline V gives CDR1 MNHEY, CDR2 SVGEGT. This CDR3 reads CASSYSILGGIGGTETQYF.

CDR3 residues: CASSTRDRRYNEQFF. The chain is built from TRBV6-5 and TRBJ2-1; the TCRdb call, TRBD1, lacks DNA for checking. CDR1 and CDR2 (germline): MNHEY, SVGAGI. The length of the CDR3 is 15 residues.

The genes are TRBV15 and TRBJ1-2; TCRdb selects TRBD1, and the lack of DNA leaves this call unchecked. The germline V gene encodes CDR1 LNHNV and CDR2 YYDKDF (reference sequence). This CDR3 comprises 16 residues. The CDR3 is CATSRVRDRHNYGYTF.

The J gene is TRBJ1-2, the V gene TRBV12-3 or TRBV12-4; TCRdb calls TRBD1, which cannot be checked without DNA. This CDR3 spans 13 amino acids. The CDR3 sequence is CASSSGHNYGYTF.

The chain couples TRBV20-1 to TRBJ1-3. CDR1 is DFQATT, CDR2 SNEGSKA, per germline (reference sequence). The CDR3 loop spans 15 amino acids. CDR3 in amino acids: CSAAWGPFSGNTIYF.

The chain links TRBV24-1 to TRBJ2-1; TCRdb outputs TRBD2, but without DNA this stays unchecked. Germline-derived CDR1 and CDR2 are KGHDR and SFDVKD. The CDR3 contains 15 residues. This CDR3 is CATSEPSGSIDEQFF.

This sequence joins TRBV12-3 or TRBV12-4 and TRBJ2-3. The CDR3 has 15 residues. The CDR3 sequence is CASSLVISRPDTQYF.

The rearrangement links TRBV11-2 to TRBJ2-1. Germline-derived CDR1 and CDR2 are SGHAT and FQNNGV. The CDR3 is 12 residues long. The CDR3 reads CASATYHNEQFF.

This chain joins TRBV12-3 or TRBV12-4 and TRBJ1-2; TCRdb indicates TRBD1, and absent DNA this call remains unverified. The CDR3 loop spans 12 amino acids. The CDR3 sequence is CASSSSTGPYTF.

The chain links TRBV4-1 to TRBJ2-5; TCRdb indicates TRBD1, and absent DNA this call remains unverified. This CDR3 has 14 residues. Germline V gene sequence: CDR1 MGHRA, CDR2 YSYEKL. CDR3: CASSQNRGPETQYF.

The V call is TRBV3-1, the J call TRBJ1-1. There are 15 residues in the CDR3. Germline V gene data show CDR1 as LGHDT and CDR2 as YNNKEL (reference sequence). CDR3 sequence: CASSQAHWRNTEAFF.

This chain uses TRBV20-1 with TRBJ2-7; absent DNA, TCRdb's TRBD1 call cannot be checked. CDR3 size: 11 residues. Germline CDR1 DFQATT, CDR2 SNEGSKA (reference sequence). The CDR3 reads CSANRVDEQYF.

This chain joins TRBV29-1 and TRBJ1-1; TCRdb lists TRBD1, though no DNA is available to test this call. Germline lookup yields CDR1 SQVTM and CDR2 ANQGSEA. The CDR3 has 12 amino acids. CDR3 residues: CSVRGAGTEAFF.

The chain is built from TRBV7-2 and TRBJ2-1. Germline V gene data show CDR1 as SGHTA and CDR2 as FQGNSA. The CDR3 covers 14 residues. CDR3 sequence reads: CASSSGHKPNEQFF.

The V and J genes are TRBV28 and TRBJ2-1; the D gene TCRdb calls, TRBD2, cannot be checked with no DNA. The CDR3 loop spans 16 amino acids. The germline gives CDR1 MDHEN, CDR2 SYDVKM. Here the CDR3 reads CASSLASGTRLNEQFF.

The genes are TRBV5-1 and TRBJ1-1; the TRBD1 assignment by TCRdb is unverifiable without DNA. There are 12 residues in the CDR3. CDR1 and CDR2 from the germline V gene are SGHRS and YFSETQ. The CDR3 here is CASSLKGTEAFF.

The gene calls are TRBV29-1 and TRBJ2-1; TCRdb proposes TRBD1, but this gene call is untestable without DNA. Germline CDR1 reads SQVTM; CDR2 reads ANQGSEA. CDR3 length equals 13 residues. The CDR3 sequence is CSVEVKLGGEQFF.

This chain joins TRBV6-5 and TRBJ2-5; TCRdb's D gene call, TRBD1, goes unchecked for lack of DNA. The germline V gene encodes CDR1 MNHEY and CDR2 SVGAGI. The CDR3 consists of 16 residues. CDR3 in amino acids: CASSPRGAGGKETQYF.

The chain uses TRBV7-9 and TRBJ2-2; without DNA, the TCRdb call of TRBD2 cannot be checked. Germline V gene sequence: CDR1 SEHNR, CDR2 FQNEAQ (reference sequence). The CDR3 is 15 amino acids. The CDR3 here is CASSAAGGSTGELFF.

V usage is TRBV7-8 and J usage is TRBJ2-3; there is no DNA to check the TCRdb D call of TRBD2. Germline CDR1 and CDR2: SGHVS and FQNEAQ. CDR3 length: 16 amino acids. The chain's CDR3 is CASSLSLAGAADTQYF.